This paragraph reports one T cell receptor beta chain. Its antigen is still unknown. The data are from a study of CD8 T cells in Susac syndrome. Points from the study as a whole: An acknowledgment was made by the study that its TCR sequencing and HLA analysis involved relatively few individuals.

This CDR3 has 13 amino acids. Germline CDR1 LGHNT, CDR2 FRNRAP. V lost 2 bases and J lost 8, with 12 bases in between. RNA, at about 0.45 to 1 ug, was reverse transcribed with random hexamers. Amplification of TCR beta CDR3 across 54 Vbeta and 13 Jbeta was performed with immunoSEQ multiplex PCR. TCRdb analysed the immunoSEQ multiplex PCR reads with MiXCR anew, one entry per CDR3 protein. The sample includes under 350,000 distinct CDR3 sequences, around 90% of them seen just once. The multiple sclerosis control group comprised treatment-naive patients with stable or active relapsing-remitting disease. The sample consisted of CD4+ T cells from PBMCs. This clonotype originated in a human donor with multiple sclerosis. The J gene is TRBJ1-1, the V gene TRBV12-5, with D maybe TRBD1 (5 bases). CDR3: CASGLWTKGEAFF. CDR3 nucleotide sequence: TGTGCTAGTGGTTTGTGGACGAAGGGGGAAGCTTTCTTT.